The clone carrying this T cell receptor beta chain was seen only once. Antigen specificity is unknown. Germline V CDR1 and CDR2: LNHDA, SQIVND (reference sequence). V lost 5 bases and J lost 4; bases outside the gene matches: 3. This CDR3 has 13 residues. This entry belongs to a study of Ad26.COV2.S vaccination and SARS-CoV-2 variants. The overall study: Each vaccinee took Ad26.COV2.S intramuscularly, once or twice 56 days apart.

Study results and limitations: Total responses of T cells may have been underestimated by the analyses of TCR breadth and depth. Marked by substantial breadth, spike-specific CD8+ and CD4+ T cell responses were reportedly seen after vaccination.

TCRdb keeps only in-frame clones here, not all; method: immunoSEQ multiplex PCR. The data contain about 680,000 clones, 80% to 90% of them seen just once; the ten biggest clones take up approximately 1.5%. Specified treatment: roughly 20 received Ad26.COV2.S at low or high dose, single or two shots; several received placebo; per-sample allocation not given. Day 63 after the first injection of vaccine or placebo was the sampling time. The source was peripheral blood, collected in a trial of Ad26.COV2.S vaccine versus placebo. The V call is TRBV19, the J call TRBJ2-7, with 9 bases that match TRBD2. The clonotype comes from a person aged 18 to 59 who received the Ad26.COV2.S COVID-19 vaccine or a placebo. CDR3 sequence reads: CASSFSGRYEQYF. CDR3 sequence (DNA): TGTGCCAGTAGTTTCAGCGGGAGGTACGAGCAGTACTTC.